The entry below describes one T cell receptor (beta chain). Its specificity is unknown. CDR3 length equals 15 residues. The germline V gene encodes CDR1 MNHNS and CDR2 SASEGT. This sample is drawn from a study of T cells expressing NK-cell markers. At the level of the study: Sorted T-cell subsets CD3+CD56+NKG2C+, CD3+CD56+NKG2C- and CD3+CD56-NKG2C+ were TCR beta-sequenced.

TCR beta cDNA was generated via 5'RACE template switching incorporating UMIs. TCRdb re-called the 5' RACE reads and catalogs CDR3 proteins one per entry, DNA excluded. Its table lists 550,000 to 600,000 distinct CDR3 sequences. General study findings and limits: As a fraction of CD8+ T cells, dominant NKG2C+ clonotypes reached about 1.0-7.5% in about six donors. The CD3+CD56-NKG2C+ fraction was also led by these clonotypes in a handful of donors.

The sequenced material came from blood T cells: a sorted CD56 or NKG2C T cell subset, CD4+ or CD8+ T cells, or bulk PBMC T cells (not recorded which). This receptor was obtained from a man between 18 and 29 years old in good health. The genes are TRBV6-1 and TRBJ2-1; as DNA is missing, the TRBD2 call by TCRdb cannot be tested. The CDR3 protein is CATRGAGGGYNEQFF.